This is a list of T cell receptor beta chains from one sample in a study of human T cells and chemical hapten exposure. TCRdb re-analysed the RACE reads in MiXCR, keeping a single row per CDR3 protein. The sample includes roughly 92,000 distinct CDR3 sequences, 11% of them seen just once. Sample: whole blood, taken in connection with sensitization to the hapten diphenylcyclopropenone (DPC). The receptor set was obtained from a woman aged 40 to 50 with alopecia areata. Some clones in this sample may be carry-over from other donors' samples. CDR3s include the opening cysteine and the closing phenylalanine or tryptophan. The D gene is left open where the match is weak. Not all rows give a size; the values are once, few, many and, for expanded clones, a class.

size: few
J: TRBJ2-2
length: 16
D: NA
V: TRBV19
DNA: TGTGCCAGTAGTATAAATTCGGGGGTTGCACCCGGGGAGCTGTTTTTT
CDR3: CASSINSGVAPGELFF

size: many
J: TRBJ2-1
length: 15
D: TRBD2
V: TRBV19
DNA: TGTGCCAGTAGTGTCCCGGGACTAGCGGCCAATGAGCAGTTCTTC
CDR3: CASSVPGLAANEQFF

size: NA
J: TRBJ2-5
length: 14
D: NA
V: TRBV25-1
DNA: TGTGCCAGCAGTGAATGGCGGGGCCAAGAGACCCAGTACTTC
CDR3: CASSEWRGQETQYF

size: NA
J: TRBJ2-2
length: 15
D: NA
V: TRBV30
DNA: TGTGCCTGGAGTGAGGGGACTGCTAACACCGGGGAGCTGTTTTTT
CDR3: CAWSEGTANTGELFF

size: few
J: TRBJ1-2
length: 16
D: NA
V: TRBV28
DNA: TGTGCCAGCAGTTTGAGTGGGGGAGCGGCTAACTATGGCTACACCTTC
CDR3: CASSLSGGAANYGYTF

size: many
J: TRBJ2-2
length: 15
D: NA
V: TRBV7-2
DNA: TGTGCCAGCAGCTTCGGCAGGGGGAGGACCGGGGAGCTGTTTTTT
CDR3: CASSFGRGRTGELFF

size: many
J: TRBJ2-5
length: 13
D: NA
V: TRBV7-9
DNA: TGTGCCAGCATCTCCCCAGGATCCGAGACCCAGTACTTC
CDR3: CASISPGSETQYF

size: NA
J: TRBJ1-2
length: 14
D: NA
V: TRBV4-3
DNA: TGCGCCAGCAGCCAATACGGCAGTTACTATGGCTACACCTTC
CDR3: CASSQYGSYYGYTF

size: many
J: TRBJ1-5
length: 19
D: TRBD1
V: TRBV12-3/TRBV12-4
DNA: TGTGCCAGCAGTTCGACACAGGGGGCGCGGCTTTATAGCAATCAGCCCCAGCATTTT
CDR3: CASSSTQGARLYSNQPQHF

size: NA
J: TRBJ2-4
length: 17
D: NA
V: TRBV19
DNA: TGTGCCAGTAGTATCACGTCACAGCCTCTAGCCAAAAACATTCAGTACTTC
CDR3: CASSITSQPLAKNIQYF

size: few
J: TRBJ1-6
length: 15
D: NA
V: TRBV4-3
DNA: TGCGCCAGCAGCCAAGAACCGGAATTTAATTCACCCCTCCACTTT
CDR3: CASSQEPEFNSPLHF

size: NA
J: TRBJ2-2
length: 20
D: TRBD2
V: TRBV11-2
DNA: TGTGCCAGCAGCTTAATTCCCTTCCTAGCGGGAGGGCCGGGCACCGGGGAGCTGTTTTTT
CDR3: CASSLIPFLAGGPGTGELFF

size: many
J: TRBJ2-1
length: 17
D: TRBD2
V: TRBV6-2/TRBV6-3
DNA: TGTGCCAGCAGTTACTCGATAGCCACTGTGGGGGGGAATGAGCAGTTCTTC
CDR3: CASSYSIATVGGNEQFF

size: few
J: TRBJ2-7
length: 19
D: TRBD1
V: TRBV4-3
DNA: TGCGCCAGCAGCCACCCCGAACCGTTAGACAGGGTAAGGTGCTACGAGCAGTACTTC
CDR3: CASSHPEPLDRVRCYEQYF

size: few
J: TRBJ1-1
length: 14
D: TRBD1
V: TRBV4-3
DNA: TGCGCCAGCAGAGCCAGGGGGCTGCGCACTGAAGCTTTCTTT
CDR3: CASRARGLRTEAFF

size: NA
J: TRBJ1-2
length: 13
D: NA
V: TRBV6-2/TRBV6-3
DNA: TGTGCCAGCAGCCTTGGACCGAGGTCTGGCTACACCTTC
CDR3: CASSLGPRSGYTF

size: many
J: TRBJ2-6
length: 15
D: NA
V: TRBV30
DNA: TGTGCCTGGAGTGTAGGTGGGACAGGGGCCAACGTCCTGACTTTC
CDR3: CAWSVGGTGANVLTF

size: many
J: TRBJ1-2
length: 17
D: TRBD1
V: TRBV24-1
DNA: TGTGCCACCAGTGACCGAGGACAGGGGGCCACTAACTATGGCTACACCTTC
CDR3: CATSDRGQGATNYGYTF

size: many
J: TRBJ2-5
length: 14
D: NA
V: TRBV5-1
DNA: TGCGCCAGCAGCCCCATGGGGGGCGAGGAGACCCAGTACTTC
CDR3: CASSPMGGEETQYF

size: many
J: TRBJ2-5
length: 14
D: NA
V: TRBV9
DNA: TGTGCCAGCAGCGTAGGTAGCGGAGGGGAGACCCAGTACTTC
CDR3: CASSVGSGGETQYF

size: NA
J: TRBJ2-5
length: 13
D: TRBD2
V: TRBV20-1
DNA: TGCAGTGCACCACTAGCGGGGGAAGAGACCCAGTACTTC
CDR3: CSAPLAGEETQYF

size: many
J: TRBJ2-3
length: 16
D: NA
V: TRBV6-2/TRBV6-3
DNA: TGTGCCAGCAGTTACTCGGCCGGTGTTGTGCTCCATACGCAGTATTTT
CDR3: CASSYSAGVVLHTQYF

size: many
J: TRBJ2-2
length: 15
D: NA
V: TRBV5-6
DNA: TGTGCCAGCAGCTTCCGGGACACCTACACCGGGGAGCTGTTTTTT
CDR3: CASSFRDTYTGELFF

size: NA
J: TRBJ2-2
length: 13
D: NA
V: TRBV2
DNA: TGTGCCAGCAGTGGACCGCCCCCCGCAGAGCTGTTTTTT
CDR3: CASSGPPPAELFF

size: few
J: TRBJ2-5
length: 13
D: NA
V: TRBV19
DNA: TGTGCCAGCAGCTCCGGCACTGGTGGGGCCCAGTACTTC
CDR3: CASSSGTGGAQYF

size: many
J: TRBJ2-1
length: 15
D: NA
V: TRBV5-1
DNA: TGCGCCAGCAGCTTGTCGCAGAGCTCCTACAATGAGCAGTTCTTC
CDR3: CASSLSQSSYNEQFF

size: NA
J: TRBJ1-1
length: 16
D: NA
V: TRBV4-2
DNA: TGTGCCAGCAGCCAAGGGCCCCGGGAAGGGGGCACTGAAGCTTTCTTT
CDR3: CASSQGPREGGTEAFF

size: NA
J: TRBJ2-1
length: 14
D: TRBD2
V: TRBV3-1
DNA: TGTGCCAGCAGCCTCGAACTAGCGGGAGGCGGGAAGTTCTTC
CDR3: CASSLELAGGGKFF

size: many
J: TRBJ1-1
length: 15
D: NA
V: TRBV29-1
DNA: TGCAGCGTTGAAGCCTGGGGGGCTTCGAACACTGAAGCTTTCTTT
CDR3: CSVEAWGASNTEAFF

size: few
J: TRBJ2-7
length: 16
D: TRBD1
V: TRBV15
DNA: TGTGCCACCAGCAGAGACGGGACAGCCACCGGGTACGAGCAGTACTTC
CDR3: CATSRDGTATGYEQYF

size: NA
J: TRBJ2-2
length: 14
D: NA
V: TRBV20-1
DNA: TGCAGTGCTAGAGCTTCGTCCTACACCGGGGAGCTGTTTTTT
CDR3: CSARASSYTGELFF

size: few
J: TRBJ1-1
length: 11
D: NA
V: TRBV20-1
DNA: TGCAGTGCTAGAGATCGGAATGAAGCTTTCTTT
CDR3: CSARDRNEAFF

size: NA
J: TRBJ2-1
length: 14
D: TRBD1
V: TRBV2
DNA: TGTGCCAGCACCTCGACAGGGATCCACAATGAGCAGTTCTTC
CDR3: CASTSTGIHNEQFF

size: NA
J: TRBJ1-2
length: 14
D: TRBD1
V: TRBV14
DNA: TGTGCCAGCAGCCCTCGACAGGGTTACTATGGCTACACCTTC
CDR3: CASSPRQGYYGYTF

size: many
J: TRBJ2-1
length: 16
D: TRBD2
V: TRBV3-1
DNA: TGTGCCAGCAGCGCAGCCGGACTAGCGGATTACAATGAGCAGTTCTTC
CDR3: CASSAAGLADYNEQFF

size: few
J: TRBJ2-1
length: 14
D: NA
V: TRBV10-3
DNA: TGTGCCATCAGTGAGTCTACGGACTACAATGAGCAGTTCTTC
CDR3: CAISESTDYNEQFF

size: many
J: TRBJ2-1
length: 13
D: NA
V: TRBV5-1
DNA: TGCGCCAGCAGCTTAGGGACGCAGAATGAGCAGTTCTTC
CDR3: CASSLGTQNEQFF

size: many
J: TRBJ2-6
length: 19
D: TRBD1
V: TRBV28
DNA: TGTGCCAGCAGCCAAACCGGGACAGGGGTGACCTCTGGGGCCAACGTCCTGACTTTC
CDR3: CASSQTGTGVTSGANVLTF

size: NA
J: TRBJ2-2
length: 11
D: NA
V: TRBV29-1
DNA: TGCGGTGGGAAGAACACCGGGGAGCTGTTTTTT
CDR3: CGGKNTGELFF

size: NA
J: TRBJ1-2
length: 16
D: TRBD1
V: TRBV20-1
DNA: TGCAGTGCTCCCCGAGAGGGGACAGGGGGCGCGTCTGGCTACACCTTC
CDR3: CSAPREGTGGASGYTF

size: many
J: TRBJ2-5
length: 13
D: NA
V: TRBV7-3
DNA: TGTGCCAGCAGTCGGAGGGAAGGGGAGACCCAGTACTTC
CDR3: CASSRREGETQYF

size: many
J: TRBJ2-5
length: 13
D: NA
V: TRBV9
DNA: TGTGCCAGCAGCGCAGGGATCCAAGAGACCCAGTACTTC
CDR3: CASSAGIQETQYF

size: few
J: TRBJ2-3
length: 16
D: NA
V: TRBV11-2
DNA: TGTGCCAGCAGCTTAGGCGCACAGGGAAAACTACATACGCAGTATTTT
CDR3: CASSLGAQGKLHTQYF